The 10 T cell receptor beta chains below come from one sample, sequenced in a study of blood T cell repertoires in COVID-19. Clones were read by immunoSEQ multiplex PCR, and TCRdb kept only the in-frame ones, dropping some. The data contain roughly 120,000 clones, around 87% of them seen just once; the ten biggest clones take up almost 30%. Sequenced input: peripheral blood. The receptors were sampled from a woman between 65 and 79 years old with acute or convalescent COVID-19.

This clone was seen a single time. The chain couples TRBV28 to TRBJ2-2; the D gene is possibly TRBD2 (7 bases). Germline V gene lookup returns CDR1 MDHEN and CDR2 SYDVKM. This CDR3 region has 18 residues. V shed 0 bases and J shed 0 bases, with 14 bases lying between them. In DNA form, the CDR3 reads TGTGCCAGCAGTTTATGGGGACGGGGGGCTACGAACACCGGGGAGCTGTTTTTT. Its protein is CASSLWGRGATNTGELFF. The complete variable domain, with remaining parts taken from reference TRBV28 and TRBJ2-2, reads DVKVTQSSRYLVKRTGEKVFLECVQDMDHENMFWYRQDPGLGLRLIYFSYDVKMKEKGDIPEGYSVSREKKERFSLILESASTNQTSMYLCASSLWGRGATNTGELFFGEGSRLTVL.

This chain uses TRBV3-1 (or the pseudogene TRBV3-2) with TRBJ2-2, with 11 positions matching TRBD2. Germline CDR1 and CDR2: LGHDT and YNNKEL (reference sequence). CDR3 length: 19 amino acids. Germline trimming cut 4 bases from V and 8 bases from J; bases unmatched to any gene: 18. The CDR3 nucleotides are TGTGCCAGCAGCCGGAGGGCTAGCGGGGGGCCCTCCCCTTCGGGGGAGCTGTTTTTT. Translation gives CASSRRASGGPSPSGELFF.

This chain links TRBV12-3 or TRBV12-4 with TRBJ1-2; the match to TRBD1 covers 7 bases. The trim removed 4 bases at V and 8 bases at J, leaving 1 base unmatched. The CDR3 runs to 11 residues. In DNA, the CDR3 is TGTGCCAGCAGTTACAGGGGCGGCTACACCTTC. Amino acid sequence: CASSYRGGYTF.

The chain combines TRBV2 with TRBJ1-5, with 7 bases that match TRBD1. This CDR3 spans 16 amino acids. Germline V gene data show CDR1 as SNHLY and CDR2 as FYNNEI. The V and J ends lost 3 bases and 0 bases, in that order; junction bases with no gene match: 5. The CDR3 sequence is CASSDGTVYSNQPQHF. CDR3 sequence (DNA): TGTGCCAGCAGTGACGGGACAGTGTATAGCAATCAGCCCCAGCATTTT. Together with reference TRBV2 and TRBJ1-5, the CDR3 gives the full variable domain: EPEVTQTPSHQVTQMGQEVILRCVPISNHLYFYWYRQILGQKVEFLVSFYNNEISEKSEIFDDQFSVERPDGSNFTLKIRSTKLEDSAMYFCASSDGTVYSNQPQHFGDGTRLSIL.

This clone was observed once. The genes are TRBV5-6 and TRBJ1-5; no definite D call. Per germline, CDR1 SGHDT and CDR2 YYEEEE. There are 17 residues in the CDR3. V was shortened by 1 base and J by 0 bases, with 14 bases between the two germline ends. CDR3 DNA: TGTGCCAGCAGCTTGCCACGGGAAATATATAGCAATCAGCCCCAGCATTTT. It encodes CASSLPREIYSNQPQHF.

The table lists this clone with a count of one. The chain links TRBV19 to TRBJ1-2, with TRBD1 matching 8 bases. The CDR3 runs 14 residues. V lost 3 bases to trimming and J lost 4 bases; unmatched junction nucleotides: 4. Germline V gene lookup returns CDR1 LNHDA and CDR2 SQIVND (reference sequence). The CDR3 protein is CASSMGQVGYGYTF. The CDR3 nucleotides are TGTGCCAGTAGTATGGGACAGGTCGGCTATGGCTACACCTTC.

The CDR3 DNA is TGTGCCAGCCTCCCCGCGGGGGCATGGTATGGCTACACCTTC. Translating it yields CASLPAGAWYGYTF. The chain has TRBV25-1 and TRBJ1-2, with D perhaps matching TRBD1 (6 bases). Looked up from germline, CDR1 is MGHDK and CDR2 is SYGVNS. Trimming pared 8 bases from V and 5 bases from J, leaving 18 bases between. The length of the CDR3 is 14 residues.

This clone was seen just once. The chain employs TRBV19 and TRBJ1-5, with 8 bases fitting TRBD1. The CDR3 is made up of 15 amino acids. J lost 4 bases, V lost 4 bases, and 6 bases had no gene match. Germline CDR1 and CDR2: LNHDA and SQIVND (reference sequence). Here the CDR3 DNA reads TGTGCCAGTAGTACCCGCGGACAGGGAAATCAGCCCCAGCATTTT. This encodes CASSTRGQGNQPQHF.

This clone was detected only once. The rearrangement links TRBV5-6 to TRBJ1-1, with a possible D match to TRBD1 (6 bases). The CDR3 covers 14 residues. Trimming stripped 4 bases from V and 3 bases from J, with 13 bases between. In germline, CDR1 is SGHDT, CDR2 YYEEEE. The CDR3 reads CASSPGQRYTEAFF. CDR3 DNA sequence: TGTGCCAGCAGCCCTGGACAGCGTTACACTGAAGCTTTCTTT. The variable domain in full, completed from reference TRBV5-6 and TRBJ1-1, reads DAGVTQSPTHLIKTRGQQVTLRCSPKSGHDTVSWYQQALGQGPQFIFQYYEEEERQRGNFPDRFSGHQFPNYSSELNVNALLLGDSALYLCASSPGQRYTEAFFGQGTRLTVV.

The chain uses TRBV28 and TRBJ1-2; the match to TRBD1 covers 12 bases. CDR3 length equals 16 residues. V was clipped by 5 bases and J by 8 bases; unmatched bases: 12. The V gene's germline CDR1 is MDHEN and CDR2 SYDVKM. The CDR3 nucleotides are TGTGCCAGCAGTCCATCACCGGGACAGGGGGCGCACGGCTACACCTTC. Amino acids: CASSPSPGQGAHGYTF.